Below are 14 T cell receptor beta chains sequenced from a single sample in a study of tissue T cells after allogeneic stem cell transplantation. Data came from immunoSEQ multiplex PCR; TCRdb stores just in-frame clones and leaves some out. The sample includes some 43,000 clones, 80% to 95% of them seen just once. The sample was blood, taken before transplantation. All receptors derive from a woman aged 40 to 75 who later had graft-versus-host disease after an allogeneic stem cell transplant.

This chain links TRBV9 with TRBJ2-2; TRBD2 matches at 14 bases. After removal of 0 bases from V and 5 bases from J, the junction contained 9 bases not matched to a gene. The CDR3 is 19 amino acids. Germline CDR1 and CDR2: SGDLS and YYNGEE. CDR3 loop: CASSVAGTSGRSRTGELFF. As DNA, the CDR3 is TGTGCCAGCAGCGTAGCCGGGACTAGCGGGAGAAGTCGGACCGGGGAGCTGTTTTTT.

The chain couples TRBV11-2 to TRBJ2-7; D perhaps matches TRBD1 (6 bases). Between the trimmed V and J ends, which lost 2 bases and 3 bases, there was a span of 17 bases. The CDR3 totals 16 residues. Germline V lookup: CDR1 SGHAT, CDR2 FQNNGV. The CDR3 bases are TGTGCCAGCAGCTTATTGACCGGGACAATCAACTACGAGCAGTACTTC. It encodes CASSLLTGTINYEQYF.

The chain carries TRBV10-2 and TRBJ2-1; 7 bases fit TRBD2. The CDR3 is made up of 19 amino acids. CDR1 and CDR2 from the germline V gene are WSHSY and SAAADI. The J segment lost 0 bases and the V segment lost 6 bases, leaving 17 bases of the junction unmatched. CDR3 DNA sequence: TGCGCCAGCAGGGGAGAGCGGGACTTTGTACAAAGCTCCTACAATGAGCAGTTCTTC. Translating gives CASRGERDFVQSSYNEQFF.

The rearrangement uses TRBV24-1 and TRBJ1-1, with D unresolved. The length of the CDR3 is 12 residues. Germline lookup yields CDR1 KGHDR and CDR2 SFDVKD. Trimming pared 5 bases from V and 4 bases from J, leaving 7 bases between. The CDR3 DNA is TGTGCCACCAGTGGGGGTGGCACTGAAGCTTTCTTT. This translates into CATSGGGTEAFF.

The V gene is TRBV27, the J gene TRBJ2-7; D is perhaps TRBD2 (5 bases). CDR1 MNHEY and CDR2 SMNVEV come from the germline V gene (reference sequence). Trimming stripped 3 bases from V and 3 bases from J, with 18 bases between. This CDR3 spans 16 amino acids. The CDR3 loop reads CASSLSLAPTNYEQYF. The CDR3 nucleotides read TGTGCCAGCAGTTTGAGCCTCGCCCCGACTAACTACGAGCAGTACTTC.

The chain is built from TRBV24-1 and TRBJ1-1; 10 bases match TRBD1. CDR1 and CDR2 (germline): KGHDR, SFDVKD. J lost 4 bases, V lost 11 bases, and 21 bases had no gene match. The CDR3 covers 18 residues. CDR3 residues: CARVPWGDRGLKGTEAFF. Written as DNA, the CDR3 is TGTGCCAGGGTACCCTGGGGGGACAGGGGACTCAAGGGCACTGAAGCTTTCTTT.

The chain carries TRBV27 and TRBJ2-7; TRBD2 might be the D (7 bases). The germline V gene has CDR1 MNHEY and CDR2 SMNVEV (reference sequence). Trimming removed 0 bases from V and 6 bases from J, with 15 bases in between. The length of the CDR3 is 15 residues. The CDR3 reads CASSLSIIGGAEQYF. CDR3 sequence (DNA): TGTGCCAGCAGTTTATCGATCATTGGGGGGGCCGAGCAGTACTTC.

The chain carries TRBV7-2 and TRBJ2-3; the match to TRBD2 covers 7 bases. The CDR3 runs to 16 residues. Germline V gives CDR1 SGHTA, CDR2 FQGNSA. Trimming took 5 bases from V and 0 from J; bases not matched to a gene: 8. The CDR3 DNA is TGTGCCAGCAGCCCAGCACTAGCGCGGAGCACAGATACGCAGTATTTT. Protein: CASSPALARSTDTQYF.

The gene calls are TRBV23-1 and TRBJ2-2; D may be TRBD2 (5 bases). TRBV23-1 is annotated as an ORF whose role is uncertain. The CDR3 consists of 12 residues. V was cut by 7 bases and J by 6 bases, with 9 bases left in between. The DNA of the CDR3 is TGCGCCAGCACCGAGGGTGCCGGGGAGCTGTTTTTT. As protein: CASTEGAGELFF.

V is TRBV5-6 and J is TRBJ2-7, with D possibly matching TRBD1 (5 bases). V was trimmed by 5 bases and J by 4 bases, leaving 10 bases between them. Germline V gene data show CDR1 as SGHDT and CDR2 as YYEEEE. The CDR3 runs 12 residues. The CDR3 loop reads CASRRDSYEQYF. The CDR3 DNA reads as TGTGCCAGCAGACGAGACAGTTACGAGCAGTACTTC.

The genes are TRBV28 and TRBJ1-5; possibly TRBD1 for D (5 bases). The CDR3 totals 15 residues. Trimming removed 6 bases from V and 5 bases from J, with 17 bases in between. The germline V gene encodes CDR1 MDHEN and CDR2 SYDVKM. The CDR3 is CASSIITTQDQPQHF. The CDR3 region has the DNA TGTGCCAGCAGCATTATTACCACACAGGATCAGCCCCAGCATTTT. Supplemented by reference TRBV28 and TRBJ1-5, the full variable domain reads DVKVTQSSRYLVKRTGEKVFLECVQDMDHENMFWYRQDPGLGLRLIYFSYDVKMKEKGDIPEGYSVSREKKERFSLILESASTNQTSMYLCASSIITTQDQPQHFGDGTRLSIL.

V and J are TRBV4-3 and TRBJ2-1, with 7 bases matching TRBD2. Unmatched junction bases numbered 7, after V lost 0 bases and J lost 5 bases. Germline CDR1 LGHNA, CDR2 YSLEER. The CDR3 runs 16 residues. The CDR3 DNA reads TGCGCCAGCAGCCAAGATTGGGGGGGAATGGACAATGAGCAGTTCTTC. Translation: CASSQDWGGMDNEQFF.

This chain uses TRBV5-1 with TRBJ1-1; the D is unclear. Germline V gene lookup returns CDR1 SGHRS and CDR2 YFSETQ. This CDR3 comprises 13 residues. With 0 bases removed from V and 10 bases from J, the gap between germline ends came to 13 bases. The CDR3 sequence is CASSLGAGVAAFF. The CDR3 bases are TGCGCCAGCAGCTTGGGGGCGGGTGTTGCAGCTTTCTTT.

Here the CDR3 reads CASGLAGLTNTEAFF. CDR3 nucleotide sequence: TGTGCTAGTGGTTTGGCGGGACTGACGAACACTGAAGCTTTCTTT. This chain links TRBV12-5 with TRBJ1-1, with D possibly TRBD1 on 5 matching bases. V was trimmed by 1 base and J by 1 base, leaving 10 bases between them. There are 15 residues in the CDR3. The germline CDR1 and CDR2 sequences are LGHNT and FRNRAP. The full variable domain, rest sourced from reference TRBV12-5 and TRBJ1-1, is DARVTQTPRHKVTEMGQEVTMRCQPILGHNTVFWYRQTMMQGLELLAYFRNRAPLDDSGMPKDRFSAEMPDATLATLKIQPSEPRDSAVYFCASGLAGLTNTEAFFGQGTRLTVV.